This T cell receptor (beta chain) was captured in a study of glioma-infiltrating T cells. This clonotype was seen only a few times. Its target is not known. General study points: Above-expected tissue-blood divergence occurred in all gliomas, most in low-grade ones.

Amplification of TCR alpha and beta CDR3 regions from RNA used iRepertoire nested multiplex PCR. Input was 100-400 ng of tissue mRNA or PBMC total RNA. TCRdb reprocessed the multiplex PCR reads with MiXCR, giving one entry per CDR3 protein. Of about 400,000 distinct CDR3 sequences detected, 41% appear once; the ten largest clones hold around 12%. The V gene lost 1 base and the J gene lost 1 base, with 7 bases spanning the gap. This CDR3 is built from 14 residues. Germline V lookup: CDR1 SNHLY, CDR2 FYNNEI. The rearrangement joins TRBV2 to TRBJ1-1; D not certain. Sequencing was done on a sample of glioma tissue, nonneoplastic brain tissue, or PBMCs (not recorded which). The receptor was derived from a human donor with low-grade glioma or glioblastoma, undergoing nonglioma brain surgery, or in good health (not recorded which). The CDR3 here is CASSEVAPNTEAFF. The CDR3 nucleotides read TGTGCCAGCAGTGAAGTGGCCCCGAACACTGAAGCTTTCTTT.